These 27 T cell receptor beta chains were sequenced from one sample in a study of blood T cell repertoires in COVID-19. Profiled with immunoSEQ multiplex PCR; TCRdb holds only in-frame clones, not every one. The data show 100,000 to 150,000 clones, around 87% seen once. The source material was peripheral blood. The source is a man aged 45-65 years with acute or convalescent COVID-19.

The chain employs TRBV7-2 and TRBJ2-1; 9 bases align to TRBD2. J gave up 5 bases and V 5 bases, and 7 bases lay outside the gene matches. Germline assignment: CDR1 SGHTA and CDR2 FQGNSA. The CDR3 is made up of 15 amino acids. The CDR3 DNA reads TGTGCCAGCAGCGAGGCCCTAGCGGGGAACAATGAGCAGTTCTTC. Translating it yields CASSEALAGNNEQFF. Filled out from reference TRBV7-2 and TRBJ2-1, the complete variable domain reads GAGVSQSPSNKVTEKGKDVELRCDPISGHTALYWYRQSLGQGLEFLIYFQGNSAPDKSGLPSDRFSAERTGGSVSTLTIQRTQQEDSAVYLCASSEALAGNNEQFFGPGTRLTVL.

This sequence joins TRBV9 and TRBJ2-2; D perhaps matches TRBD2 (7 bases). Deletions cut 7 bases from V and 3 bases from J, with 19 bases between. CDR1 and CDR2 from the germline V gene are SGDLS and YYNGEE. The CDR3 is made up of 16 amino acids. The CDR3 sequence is CASSSLAGADTGELFF. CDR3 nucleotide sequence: TGTGCCAGCTCCTCGTTGGCGGGGGCGGACACCGGGGAGCTGTTTTTT.

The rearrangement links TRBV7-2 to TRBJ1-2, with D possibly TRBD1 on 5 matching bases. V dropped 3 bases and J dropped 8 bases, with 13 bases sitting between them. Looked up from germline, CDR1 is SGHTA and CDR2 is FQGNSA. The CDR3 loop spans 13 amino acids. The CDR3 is CASSFRDLRGYTF. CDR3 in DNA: TGTGCCAGCAGCTTCAGGGATTTAAGAGGCTACACCTTC.

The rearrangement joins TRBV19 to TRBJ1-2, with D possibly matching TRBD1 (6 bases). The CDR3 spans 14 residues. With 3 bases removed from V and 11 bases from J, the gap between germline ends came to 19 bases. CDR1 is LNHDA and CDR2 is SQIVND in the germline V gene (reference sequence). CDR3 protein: CASSITGGQGLYTF. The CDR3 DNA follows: TGTGCCAGTAGTATCACGGGGGGCCAGGGGTTATACACCTTC.

The DNA of the CDR3 is TGTGCCAGCAGCGTACTCAATCAGCCCCAGCATTTT. Amino acids: CASSVLNQPQHF. This chain links TRBV7-9 with TRBJ1-5; D unresolved. There are 12 residues in the CDR3. Trimming left V 5 bases short and J 3 bases short, with 5 bases between. Germline assignment: CDR1 SEHNR and CDR2 FQNEAQ (reference sequence).

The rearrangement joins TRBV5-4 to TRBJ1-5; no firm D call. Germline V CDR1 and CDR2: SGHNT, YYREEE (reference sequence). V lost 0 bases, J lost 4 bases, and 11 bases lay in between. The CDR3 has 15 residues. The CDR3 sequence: CASSLAGEVNQPQHF. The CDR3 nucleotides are TGTGCCAGCAGCTTGGCCGGGGAGGTAAATCAGCCCCAGCATTTT.

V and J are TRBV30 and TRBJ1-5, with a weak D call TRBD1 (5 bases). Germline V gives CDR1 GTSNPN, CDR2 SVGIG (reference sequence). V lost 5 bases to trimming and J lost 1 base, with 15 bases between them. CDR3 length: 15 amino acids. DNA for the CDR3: TGTGCCTGGTCGGCAGTTGGGGGGAGCAATCAGCCCCAGCATTTT. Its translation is CAWSAVGGSNQPQHF.

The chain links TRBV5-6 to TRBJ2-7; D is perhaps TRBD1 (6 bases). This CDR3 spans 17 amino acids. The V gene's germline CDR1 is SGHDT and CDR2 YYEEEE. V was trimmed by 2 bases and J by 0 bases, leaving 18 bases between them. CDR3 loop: CASSLLGGEDSSYEQYF. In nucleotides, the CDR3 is TGTGCCAGCAGCTTATTAGGAGGAGAGGACAGCTCCTACGAGCAGTACTTC.

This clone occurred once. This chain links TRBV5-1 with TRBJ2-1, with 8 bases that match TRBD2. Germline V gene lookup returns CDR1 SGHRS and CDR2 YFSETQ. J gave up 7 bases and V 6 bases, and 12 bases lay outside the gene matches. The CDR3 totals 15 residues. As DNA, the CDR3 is TGCGCCAGCAAGGGAGGTACTAGCGGCTATAATGAGCAGTTCTTC. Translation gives CASKGGTSGYNEQFF. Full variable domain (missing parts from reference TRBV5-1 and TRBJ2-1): KAGVTQTPRYLIKTRGQQVTLSCSPISGHRSVSWYQQTPGQGLQFLFEYFSETQRNKGNFPGRFSGRQFSNSRSEMNVSTLELGDSALYLCASKGGTSGYNEQFFGPGTRLTVL.

The DNA of the CDR3 is TGTGCCAGCAGTTTGTTAGGGAGCGGAGCTCCGCGGGAGACCCAGTACTTC. Its translation: CASSLLGSGAPRETQYF. The V gene is TRBV6-2 or TRBV6-3, the J gene TRBJ2-5, with D possibly being TRBD2 (5 bases). CDR3 length equals 17 residues. V dropped 4 bases and J dropped 5 bases, with 23 bases sitting between them. Germline loops: CDR1 MNHEY, CDR2 SVGEGT.

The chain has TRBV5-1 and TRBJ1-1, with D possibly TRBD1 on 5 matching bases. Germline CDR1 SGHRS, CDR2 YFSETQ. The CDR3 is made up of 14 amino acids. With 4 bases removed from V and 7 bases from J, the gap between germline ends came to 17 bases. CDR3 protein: CASSPWTSILEAFF. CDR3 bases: TGCGCCAGCAGCCCATGGACATCCATTCTTGAAGCTTTCTTT.

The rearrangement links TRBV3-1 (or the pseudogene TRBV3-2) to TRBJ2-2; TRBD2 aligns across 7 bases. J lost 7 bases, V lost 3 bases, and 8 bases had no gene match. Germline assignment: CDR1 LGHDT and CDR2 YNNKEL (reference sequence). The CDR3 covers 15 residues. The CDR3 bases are TGTGCCAGCAGCCACCCAAGCCGGGGGGACGGGGAGCTGTTTTTT. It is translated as CASSHPSRGDGELFF.

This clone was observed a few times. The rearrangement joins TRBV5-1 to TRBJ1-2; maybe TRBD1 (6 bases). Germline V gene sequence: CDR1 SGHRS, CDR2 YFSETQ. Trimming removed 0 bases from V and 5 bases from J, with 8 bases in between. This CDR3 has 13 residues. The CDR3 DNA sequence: TGCGCCAGCAGCTTGGAAGGGGGATATGGCTACACCTTC. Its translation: CASSLEGGYGYTF.

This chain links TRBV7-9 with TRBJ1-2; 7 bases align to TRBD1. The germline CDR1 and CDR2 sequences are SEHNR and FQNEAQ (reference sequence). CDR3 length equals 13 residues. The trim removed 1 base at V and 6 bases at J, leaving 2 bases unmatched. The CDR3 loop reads CASSLGQGDGYTF. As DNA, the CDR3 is TGTGCCAGCAGCTTAGGACAGGGAGATGGCTACACCTTC.

CDR3 region: CASREAGNYNSPLHF. CDR3 bases: TGTGCCAGCAGAGAGGCGGGAAATTATAATTCACCCCTCCACTTT. The rearrangement uses TRBV6-5 and TRBJ1-6; D ambiguous. V was cut by 6 bases and J by 4 bases, with 13 bases left in between. The germline V gene encodes CDR1 MNHEY and CDR2 SVGAGI. CDR3 length: 15 residues.

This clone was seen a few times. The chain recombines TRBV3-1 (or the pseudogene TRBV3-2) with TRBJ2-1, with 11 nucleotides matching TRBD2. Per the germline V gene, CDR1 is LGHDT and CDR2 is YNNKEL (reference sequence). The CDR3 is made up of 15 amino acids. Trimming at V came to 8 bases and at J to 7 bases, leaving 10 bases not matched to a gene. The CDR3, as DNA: TGTGCCAGCTCTAGGGGACTAGCGGATATAAATGAGCAGTTCTTC. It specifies CASSRGLADINEQFF.

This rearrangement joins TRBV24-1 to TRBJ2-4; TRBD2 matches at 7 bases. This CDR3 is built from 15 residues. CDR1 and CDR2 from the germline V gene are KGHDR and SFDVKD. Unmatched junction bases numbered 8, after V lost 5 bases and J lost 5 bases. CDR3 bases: TGTGCCACCAGTGTTGAGCCGAGCGGGGAAAACATTCAGTACTTC. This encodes CATSVEPSGENIQYF.

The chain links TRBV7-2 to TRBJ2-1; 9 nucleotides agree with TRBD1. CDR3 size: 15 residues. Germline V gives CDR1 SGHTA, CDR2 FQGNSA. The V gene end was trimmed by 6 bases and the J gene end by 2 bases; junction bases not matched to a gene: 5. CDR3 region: CASRPGTGTYNEQFF. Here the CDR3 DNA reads TGTGCCAGCAGACCCGGGACAGGGACCTACAATGAGCAGTTCTTC.

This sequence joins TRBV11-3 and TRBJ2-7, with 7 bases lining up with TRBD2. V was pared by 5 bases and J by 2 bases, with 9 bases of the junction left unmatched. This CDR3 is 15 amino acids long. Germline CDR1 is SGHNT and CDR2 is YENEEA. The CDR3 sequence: CASSPRDYRAYEQYF. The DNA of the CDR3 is TGTGCCAGCAGCCCCCGGGACTACCGCGCCTACGAGCAGTACTTC.

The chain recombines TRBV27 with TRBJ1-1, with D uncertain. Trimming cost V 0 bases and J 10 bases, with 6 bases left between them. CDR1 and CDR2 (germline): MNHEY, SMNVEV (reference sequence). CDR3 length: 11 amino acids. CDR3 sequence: CASSLSGRAFF. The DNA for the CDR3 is TGTGCCAGCAGTTTATCTGGCCGAGCTTTCTTT.

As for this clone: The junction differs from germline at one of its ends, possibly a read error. CDR3 DNA: TGTGCCAGCAACCAACGCTCACAGGCCAACTATGGCTACACCTTC. Protein: CASNQRSQANYGYTF. The V and J genes are TRBV3-1 (or the pseudogene TRBV3-2) and TRBJ1-2; TRBD1 is a possible D gene (5 bases). Germline V gene sequence: CDR1 LGHDT, CDR2 YNNKEL (reference sequence). CDR3 length: 15 amino acids.

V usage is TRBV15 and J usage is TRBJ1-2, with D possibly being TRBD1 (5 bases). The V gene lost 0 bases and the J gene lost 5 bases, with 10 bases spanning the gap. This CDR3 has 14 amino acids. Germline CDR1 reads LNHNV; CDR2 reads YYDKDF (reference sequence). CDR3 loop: CATSRDGGVYGYTF. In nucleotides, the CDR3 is TGTGCCACCAGCAGAGATGGGGGGGTTTATGGCTACACCTTC.

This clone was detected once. In DNA form, the CDR3 reads TGTGCCATCGGACGTAGCGGGAGTACAGATACGCAGTATTTT. Amino acids: CAIGRSGSTDTQYF. The V call is TRBV10-3, the J call TRBJ2-3; TRBD2 agrees at 9 bases. Unmatched junction bases numbered 6, after V lost 8 bases and J lost 3 bases. CDR3 length: 14 residues. The germline CDR1 and CDR2 sequences are ENHRY and SYGVKD.

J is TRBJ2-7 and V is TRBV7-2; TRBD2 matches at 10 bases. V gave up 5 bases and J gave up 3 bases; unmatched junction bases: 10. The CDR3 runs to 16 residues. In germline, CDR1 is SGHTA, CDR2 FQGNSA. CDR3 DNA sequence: TGTGCCAGCAGCCTTTTCGTAGCGGGAGGTCTCTACGAGCAGTACTTC. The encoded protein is CASSLFVAGGLYEQYF.

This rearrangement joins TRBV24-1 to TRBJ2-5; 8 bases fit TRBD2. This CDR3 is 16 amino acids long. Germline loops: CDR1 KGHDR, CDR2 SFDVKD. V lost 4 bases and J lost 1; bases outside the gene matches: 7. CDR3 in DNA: TGTGCCACCAGTGAAGCGCTAGCGGGTTCCCAAGAGACCCAGTACTTC. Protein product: CATSEALAGSQETQYF.

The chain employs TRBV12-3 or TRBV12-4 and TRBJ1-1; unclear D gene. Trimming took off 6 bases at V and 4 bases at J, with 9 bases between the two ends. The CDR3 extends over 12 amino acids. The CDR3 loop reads CASRYSGTEAFF. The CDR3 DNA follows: TGTGCCAGCAGGTACAGTGGCACTGAAGCTTTCTTT.

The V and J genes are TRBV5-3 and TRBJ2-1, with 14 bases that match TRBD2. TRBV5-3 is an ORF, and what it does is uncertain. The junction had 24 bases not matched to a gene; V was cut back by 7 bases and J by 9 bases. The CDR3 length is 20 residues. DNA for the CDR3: TGTGCCAGACCGCGCCAGGGGACTAGCGGGAGCCATCCCCTTGGGAGTGAGCAGTTCTTC. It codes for CARPRQGTSGSHPLGSEQFF.